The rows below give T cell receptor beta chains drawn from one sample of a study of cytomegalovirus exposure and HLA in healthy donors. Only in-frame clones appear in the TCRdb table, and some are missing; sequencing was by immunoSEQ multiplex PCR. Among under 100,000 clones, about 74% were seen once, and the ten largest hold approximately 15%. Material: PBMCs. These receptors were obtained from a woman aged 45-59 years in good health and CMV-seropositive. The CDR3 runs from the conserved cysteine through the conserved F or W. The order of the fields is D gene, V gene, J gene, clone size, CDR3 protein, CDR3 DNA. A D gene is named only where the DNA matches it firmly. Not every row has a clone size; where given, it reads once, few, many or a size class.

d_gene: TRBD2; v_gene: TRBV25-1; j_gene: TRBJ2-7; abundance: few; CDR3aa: CASTGTSGSLGYEQYF; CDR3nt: TGTGCCAGCACCGGGACTAGCGGTTCGTTGGGCTACGAGCAGTACTTC
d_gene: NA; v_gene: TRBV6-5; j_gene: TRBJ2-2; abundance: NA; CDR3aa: CASSYSRVVTGELFF; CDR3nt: TGTGCCAGCAGTTACTCCCGGGTTGTCACCGGGGAGCTGTTTTTT
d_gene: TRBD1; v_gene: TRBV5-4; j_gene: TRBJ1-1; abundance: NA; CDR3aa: CASSSTTGARQAFF; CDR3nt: TGTGCCAGCAGCTCAACGACAGGGGCGAGACAAGCTTTCTTT
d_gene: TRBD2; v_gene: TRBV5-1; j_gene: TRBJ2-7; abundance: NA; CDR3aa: CASSFGLAGGFSYEQYF; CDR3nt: TGCGCCAGCAGCTTCGGACTAGCGGGAGGATTTTCCTACGAGCAGTACTTC
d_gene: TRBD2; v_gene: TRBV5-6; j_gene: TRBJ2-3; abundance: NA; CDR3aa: CASRPSGGADTQYF; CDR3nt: TGTGCCAGCAGGCCTAGCGGGGGGGCAGATACGCAGTATTTT
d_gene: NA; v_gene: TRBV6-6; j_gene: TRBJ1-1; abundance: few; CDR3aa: CASSPAAWDTEAFF; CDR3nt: TGTGCCAGCAGTCCGGCGGCGTGGGACACTGAAGCTTTCTTT
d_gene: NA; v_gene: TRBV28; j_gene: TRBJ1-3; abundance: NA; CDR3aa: CASSSPAGAAGNTIYF; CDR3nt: TGTGCCAGCAGTTCCCCCGCGGGAGCCGCTGGAAACACCATATATTTT
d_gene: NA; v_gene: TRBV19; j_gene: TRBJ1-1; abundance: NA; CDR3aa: CASAGTGGTEAFF; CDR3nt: TGTGCCAGTGCTGGGACTGGGGGGACTGAAGCTTTCTTT
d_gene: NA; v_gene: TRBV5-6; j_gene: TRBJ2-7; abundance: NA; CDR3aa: CASSLIYTYEQYF; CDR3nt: TGTGCCAGCAGCCTTATTTATACCTACGAGCAGTACTTC
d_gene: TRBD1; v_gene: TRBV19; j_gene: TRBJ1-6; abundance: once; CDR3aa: CASTYRTGIDSPLHF; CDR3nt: TGTGCCAGCACCTACCGGACAGGCATCGATTCACCCCTCCACTTT
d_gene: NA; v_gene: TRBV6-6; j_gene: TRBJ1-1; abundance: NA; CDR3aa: CASSYIEGPGTEAFF; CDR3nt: TGTGCCAGCAGTTACATAGAGGGCCCTGGCACTGAAGCTTTCTTT
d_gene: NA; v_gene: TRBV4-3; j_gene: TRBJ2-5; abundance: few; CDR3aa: CASSQVASGPRTQYF; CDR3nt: TGCGCCAGCAGCCAAGTCGCCAGCGGCCCACGGACCCAGTACTTC
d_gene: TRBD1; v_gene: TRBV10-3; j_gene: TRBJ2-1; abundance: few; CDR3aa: CAISPAGGSYNEQFF; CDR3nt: TGTGCCATCAGTCCTGCAGGGGGCTCCTACAATGAGCAGTTCTTC
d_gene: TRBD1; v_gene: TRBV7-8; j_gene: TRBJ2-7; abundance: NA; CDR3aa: CASSSSRTPGQGYLYEQYF; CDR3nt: TGTGCCAGCAGCTCAAGCCGGACTCCGGGACAGGGATATCTCTACGAGCAGTACTTC
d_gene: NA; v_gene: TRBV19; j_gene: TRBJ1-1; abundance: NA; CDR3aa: CASSINKNTEAFF; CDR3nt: TGTGCCAGTAGTATTAATAAGAACACTGAAGCTTTCTTT
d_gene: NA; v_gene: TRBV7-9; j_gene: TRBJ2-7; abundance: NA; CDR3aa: CASSLESVYEQYF; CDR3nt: TGTGCCAGCAGCTTAGAGTCGGTGTACGAGCAGTACTTC
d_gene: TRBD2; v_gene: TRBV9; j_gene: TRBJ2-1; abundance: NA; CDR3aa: CASSVAASGMSYNEQFF; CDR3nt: TGTGCCAGCAGCGTAGCAGCTAGCGGGATGTCCTACAATGAGCAGTTCTTC
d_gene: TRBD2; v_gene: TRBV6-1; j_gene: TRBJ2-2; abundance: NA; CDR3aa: CASTTGTTNTGELFF; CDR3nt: TGTGCCAGCACCACCGGGACTACGAACACCGGGGAGCTGTTTTTT
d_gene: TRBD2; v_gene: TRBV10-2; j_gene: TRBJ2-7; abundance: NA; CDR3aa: CASRGILAGGPYEQYF; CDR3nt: TGCGCCAGCAGGGGTATTCTAGCGGGAGGTCCCTACGAGCAGTACTTC
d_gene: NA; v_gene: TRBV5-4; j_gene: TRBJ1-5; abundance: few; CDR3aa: CASSLPGEGPQHF; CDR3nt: TGTGCCAGCAGCCTTCCTGGGGAGGGGCCCCAGCATTTT
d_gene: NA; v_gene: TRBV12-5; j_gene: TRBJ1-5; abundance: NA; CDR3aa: CASGLELLNQPQHF; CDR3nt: TGTGCTAGTGGTTTGGAGTTACTCAATCAGCCCCAGCATTTT
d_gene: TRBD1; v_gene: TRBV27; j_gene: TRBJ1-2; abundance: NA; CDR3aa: CASCTTPGQGGYTF; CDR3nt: TGTGCCAGCTGTACGACCCCGGGACAGGGCGGCTACACCTTC
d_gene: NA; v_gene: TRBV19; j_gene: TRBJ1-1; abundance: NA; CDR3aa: CASRDLHGGTEAFF; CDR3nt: TGTGCCAGTAGAGACCTCCACGGGGGCACTGAAGCTTTCTTT
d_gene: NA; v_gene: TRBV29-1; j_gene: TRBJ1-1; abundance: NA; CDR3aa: CSVASWVAGGSPEAFF; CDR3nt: TGCAGCGTTGCCTCTTGGGTAGCCGGGGGTTCCCCTGAAGCTTTCTTT
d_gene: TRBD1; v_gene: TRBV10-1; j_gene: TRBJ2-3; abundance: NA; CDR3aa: CASSESGQATDTQYF; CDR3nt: TGCGCCAGCAGTGAGTCCGGACAGGCCACAGATACGCAGTATTTT
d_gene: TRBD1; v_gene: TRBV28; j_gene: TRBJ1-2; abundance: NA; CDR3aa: CASSLPPGQGYGYTF; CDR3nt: TGTGCCAGCAGTTTACCGCCGGGACAGGGGTATGGCTACACCTTC
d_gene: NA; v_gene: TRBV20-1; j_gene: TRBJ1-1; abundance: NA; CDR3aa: CSATRVEAFF; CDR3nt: TGCAGTGCCACTCGTGTTGAAGCTTTCTTT
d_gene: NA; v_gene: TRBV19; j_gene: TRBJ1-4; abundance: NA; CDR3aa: CASSILPGRGDEKLFF; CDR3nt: TGTGCCAGTAGTATCTTGCCGGGACGGGGGGATGAAAAACTGTTTTTT
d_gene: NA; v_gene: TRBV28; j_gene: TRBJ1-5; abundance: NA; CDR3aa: CASRYQGRRNQPQHF; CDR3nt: TGTGCCAGCAGATATCAGGGTAGGAGAAATCAGCCCCAGCATTTT
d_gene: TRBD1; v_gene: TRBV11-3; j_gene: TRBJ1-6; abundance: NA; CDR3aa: CASSPGGNSPPHF; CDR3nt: TGTGCCAGCAGCCCAGGGGGGAATTCACCCCCCCACTTT
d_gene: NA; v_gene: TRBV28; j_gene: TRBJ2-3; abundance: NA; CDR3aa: CASNPTGDLSTDTQYF; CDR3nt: TGTGCCAGCAACCCGACCGGCGACTTGAGCACAGATACGCAGTATTTT
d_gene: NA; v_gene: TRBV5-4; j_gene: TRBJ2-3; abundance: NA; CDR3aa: CASSLVSPSTDTQYF; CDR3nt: TGTGCCAGCAGCTTGGTGTCCCCTAGCACAGATACGCAGTATTTT
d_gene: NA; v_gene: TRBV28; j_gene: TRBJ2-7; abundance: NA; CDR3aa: CASSLSQPKEQYF; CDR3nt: TGTGCCAGCAGTTTGAGTCAACCCAAAGAGCAGTACTTC
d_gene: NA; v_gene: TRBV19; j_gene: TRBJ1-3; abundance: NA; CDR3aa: CASSPTGTGNTIYF; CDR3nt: TGTGCCAGTAGTCCAACAGGGACTGGAAACACCATATATTTT
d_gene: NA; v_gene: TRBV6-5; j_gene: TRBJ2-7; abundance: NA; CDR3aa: CASSYSRTDYEQYF; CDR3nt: TGTGCCAGCAGTTACTCGCGGACAGACTACGAGCAGTACTTC
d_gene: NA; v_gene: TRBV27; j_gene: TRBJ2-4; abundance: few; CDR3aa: CASILLIGQGFLAKNIQYF; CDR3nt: TGTGCCAGCATCCTCCTTATCGGGCAGGGCTTTCTAGCCAAAAACATTCAGTACTTC
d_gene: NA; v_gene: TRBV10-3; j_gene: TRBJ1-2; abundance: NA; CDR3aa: CAISESRGYTF; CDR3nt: TGTGCCATCAGTGAGTCTCGTGGCTACACCTTC
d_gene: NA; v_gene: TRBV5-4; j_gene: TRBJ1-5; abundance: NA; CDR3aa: CASSLQGTNQPQHF; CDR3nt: TGTGCCAGCAGCTTACAGGGTACCAATCAGCCCCAGCATTTT
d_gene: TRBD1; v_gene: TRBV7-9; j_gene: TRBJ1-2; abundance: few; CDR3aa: CASSLDGRGNYGYTF; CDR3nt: TGTGCCAGCAGCTTAGACGGCAGGGGGAATTATGGCTACACCTTC
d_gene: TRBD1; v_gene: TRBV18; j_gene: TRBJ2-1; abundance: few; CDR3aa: CASSRDRGTYNEQFF; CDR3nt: TGTGCCAGCTCACGCGACAGGGGCACCTACAATGAGCAGTTCTTC
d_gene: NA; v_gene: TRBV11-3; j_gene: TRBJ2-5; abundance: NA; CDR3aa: CASSLGGVMETQYF; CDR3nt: TGTGCCAGCAGCTTAGGGGGGGTGATGGAGACCCAGTACTTC
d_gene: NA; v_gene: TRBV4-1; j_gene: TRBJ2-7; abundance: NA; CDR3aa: CASSPRSGGFYEQYF; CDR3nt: TGCGCCAGCAGCCCCCGGTCCGGCGGGTTTTACGAGCAGTACTTC
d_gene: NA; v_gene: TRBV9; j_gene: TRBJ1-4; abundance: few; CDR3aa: CASKGQGEEKLFF; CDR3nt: TGTGCCAGCAAAGGTCAAGGAGAAGAAAAACTGTTTTTT
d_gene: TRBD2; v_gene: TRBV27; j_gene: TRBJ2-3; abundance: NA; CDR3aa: CATSPLDLAGANTQYF; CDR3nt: TGTGCCACCAGCCCCCTCGATCTAGCGGGAGCAAATACGCAGTATTTT
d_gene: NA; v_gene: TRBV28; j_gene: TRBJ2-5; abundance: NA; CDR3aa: CASSLPGVQETQYF; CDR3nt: TGTGCCAGCAGTTTACCGGGGGTCCAAGAGACCCAGTACTTC
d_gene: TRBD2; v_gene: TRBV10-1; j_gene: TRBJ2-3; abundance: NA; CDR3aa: CASSETSGSTDTQYF; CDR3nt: TGCGCCAGCAGTGAGACTAGCGGGAGCACAGATACGCAGTATTTT
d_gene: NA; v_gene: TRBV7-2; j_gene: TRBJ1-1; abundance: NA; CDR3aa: CASSDVLGAPEAFF; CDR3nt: TGTGCCAGCAGCGACGTGCTAGGGGCGCCTGAAGCTTTCTTT
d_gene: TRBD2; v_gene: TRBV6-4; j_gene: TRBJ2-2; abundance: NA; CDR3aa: CASSDRAGVAGELFF; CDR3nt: TGTGCCAGCAGTGACAGGGCGGGAGTGGCCGGGGAGCTGTTTTTT